The 18 T cell receptor beta chains below were found in one sample sequenced in a study of regulatory dendritic cells for organ transplantation. The table came from immunoSEQ multiplex PCR; TCRdb's copy has only in-frame clones and leaves some out. The data hold tens of thousands of clones, with about 93% observed a single time. Sequenced: naive CD8+ T cells from blood. Subset reported: CD45RA+ naive T cells. The origin of the receptors is a human donor in good health.

Only one count was recorded for this clone. The chain uses TRBV6-5 and TRBJ2-3; 11 bases line up with TRBD2. Looked up from germline, CDR1 is MNHEY and CDR2 is SVGAGI. J gave up 6 bases and V 2 bases, and 7 bases lay outside the gene matches. The CDR3 consists of 16 residues. In DNA form, the CDR3 reads TGTGCCAGCAGTTACGAACTAGCGGGAGTACCGGATACGCAGTATTTT. It specifies CASSYELAGVPDTQYF.

V gene TRBV4-3 combines with J gene TRBJ2-5; the D is unclear. Germline lookup yields CDR1 LGHNA and CDR2 YSLEER. This CDR3 comprises 14 residues. V lost 1 base, J lost 7 bases, and 13 bases lay in between. This CDR3 reads CASSQGSISGTQYF. CDR3 coding DNA: TGCGCCAGCAGCCAAGGCTCGATCTCGGGGACCCAGTACTTC.

The rearrangement links TRBV9 to TRBJ2-6; D uncertain. Germline CDR1 reads SGDLS; CDR2 reads YYNGEE. The CDR3 contains 16 residues. Trimming cost V 3 bases and J 1 base, with 11 bases left between them. In DNA form, the CDR3 reads TGTGCCAGCAGCGCCCAGAGGAAGTCTGGGGCCAACGTCCTGACTTTC. Translation: CASSAQRKSGANVLTF.

The chain combines TRBV10-3 with TRBJ2-2, with TRBD2 identical over 9 bases. With 7 bases clipped from V and 0 bases from J, the junction kept 6 bases outside the gene matches. Germline V gene lookup returns CDR1 ENHRY and CDR2 SYGVKD. The CDR3 is 16 residues long. CDR3 region: CAIMETSGPNTGELFF. The DNA of the CDR3 is TGTGCCATCATGGAGACTAGCGGCCCGAACACCGGGGAGCTGTTTTTT.

The count of this clone is one. This chain connects TRBV5-1 to TRBJ2-2; D call uncertain. From germline, CDR1 is SGHRS and CDR2 YFSETQ. The V and J ends lost 4 bases and 0 bases respectively, with 10 bases between them. This CDR3 comprises 15 residues. The CDR3 loop is CASSILFANTGELFF. CDR3 nucleotide sequence: TGCGCCAGCAGCATACTGTTCGCGAACACCGGGGAGCTGTTTTTT. Looking up the rest from reference TRBV5-1 and TRBJ2-2 gives the full variable domain: KAGVTQTPRYLIKTRGQQVTLSCSPISGHRSVSWYQQTPGQGLQFLFEYFSETQRNKGNFPGRFSGRQFSNSRSEMNVSTLELGDSALYLCASSILFANTGELFFGEGSRLTVL.

The chain is built from TRBV7-9 and TRBJ2-7; 7 bases match TRBD1. Germline CDR1 reads SEHNR; CDR2 reads FQNEAQ (reference sequence). The junction had 10 bases not matched to a gene; V was cut back by 7 bases and J by 4 bases. The CDR3 is made up of 14 amino acids. CDR3 bases: TGTGCCAGCAACCAACCGGGACAGCCTTACGAGCAGTACTTC. Translating gives CASNQPGQPYEQYF.

As for this clone: The junction departs from germline at one end; a sequencing error may be responsible. The rearrangement joins TRBV7-7 to TRBJ1-4; D gene unclear. Germline CDR1 SSHAT, CDR2 FNYEAQ (reference sequence). This CDR3 comprises 15 residues. In DNA form, the CDR3 reads TGTGCTAGCAGCCCAGGCCCGGGGATAGGTGAAAAACTGTTTTTT. It is translated as CASSPGPGIGEKLFF. Filled out from reference TRBV7-7 and TRBJ1-4, the complete variable domain reads GAGVSQSPRYKVTKRGQDVTLRCDPISSHATLYWYQQALGQGPEFLTYFNYEAQPDKSGLPSDRFSAERPEGSISTLTIQRTEQRDSAMYRCASSPGPGIGEKLFFGSGTQLSVL.

The gene calls are TRBV29-1 and TRBJ1-1; D might be TRBD1 (5 bases). The CDR3 runs to 14 residues. Trimming cost V 8 bases and J 2 bases, with 18 bases left between them. Germline V gives CDR1 SQVTM, CDR2 ANQGSEA. The CDR3 protein is CSSRSLGPNTEAFF. The CDR3 nucleotides read TGCAGCTCGAGGAGTCTGGGGCCTAACACTGAAGCTTTCTTT. The full variable domain, its missing parts supplied by reference TRBV29-1 and TRBJ1-1, is SAVISQKPSRDICQRGTSLTIQCQVDSQVTMMFWYRQQPGQSLTLIATANQGSEATYESGFVIDKFPISRPNLTFSTLTVSNMSPEDSSIYLCSSRSLGPNTEAFFGQGTRLTVV.

The V call is TRBV7-6, the J call TRBJ2-3; D is unclear. V lost 3 bases, J lost 0 bases, and 10 bases lay in between. From germline, CDR1 is SGHVS and CDR2 FNYEAQ. This CDR3 spans 15 amino acids. The CDR3 region is CASSFVPTSTDTQYF. The CDR3 DNA reads TGTGCCAGCAGCTTCGTCCCGACTAGCACAGATACGCAGTATTTT.

The V gene is TRBV14, the J gene TRBJ2-1, with TRBD2 matching over 11 bases. This CDR3 spans 15 amino acids. Germline trimming cut 5 bases from V and 7 bases from J; bases unmatched to any gene: 7. Germline V gene data show CDR1 as SGHDN and CDR2 as FVKESK. CDR3 amino acids: CASSWVAGGANEQFF. In DNA form, the CDR3 reads TGTGCCAGCAGCTGGGTAGCGGGAGGGGCGAATGAGCAGTTCTTC.

The chain combines TRBV4-3 with TRBJ2-7; D remains ambiguous. V was trimmed by 1 base and J by 4 bases, leaving 14 bases between them. The CDR3 has 15 amino acids. In germline, CDR1 is LGHNA, CDR2 YSLEER. The CDR3 nucleotides are TGCGCCAGCAGCCAAGTTCAGGACCAACCTTACGAGCAGTACTTC. It yields the protein CASSQVQDQPYEQYF.

The rearrangement joins TRBV29-1 to TRBJ2-2, with a tentative D call TRBD2 (5 bases). The V gene lost 0 bases and the J gene lost 4 bases, with 12 bases spanning the gap. This CDR3 has 15 residues. CDR1 SQVTM and CDR2 ANQGSEA come from the germline V gene. CDR3: CSVEEPGFPTGELFF. Written as DNA, the CDR3 is TGCAGCGTTGAAGAACCGGGGTTCCCCACCGGGGAGCTGTTTTTT.

This clone was detected only a few times. The chain recombines TRBV11-2 with TRBJ1-4; unclear D gene. Germline CDR1 and CDR2: SGHAT and FQNNGV. The CDR3 has 14 amino acids. V was shortened by 1 base and J by 8 bases, with 11 bases between the two germline ends. CDR3 residues: CASSLGANSEKLFF. The CDR3, as DNA: TGTGCCAGCAGCTTAGGGGCCAACAGCGAAAAACTGTTTTTT.

The V call is TRBV28, the J call TRBJ2-5; 9 bases match TRBD2. The germline gives CDR1 MDHEN, CDR2 SYDVKM. CDR3 length: 15 amino acids. J lost 5 bases, V lost 2 bases, and 6 bases had no gene match. The CDR3 DNA is TGTGCCAGCAGTTTAGCGGGAGGGATTTGGGAGACCCAGTACTTC. It yields the protein CASSLAGGIWETQYF.

The chain links TRBV7-8 to TRBJ1-2, with 7 bases aligning to TRBD1. Trimming at V came to 1 base and at J to 1 base, leaving 3 bases not matched to a gene. The CDR3 has 15 residues. CDR1 and CDR2 (germline): SGHVS, FQNEAQ. CDR3 DNA sequence: TGTGCCAGCAGCTTAGGGGGACAGAGTAACTATGGCTACACCTTC. This translates into CASSLGGQSNYGYTF.

Worth noting for this clone: Germline and junction disagree at one end, which may indicate a read error. V is TRBV27 and J is TRBJ2-1, with D possibly being TRBD2 (5 bases). The V gene's germline CDR1 is MNHEY and CDR2 SMNVEV (reference sequence). The CDR3 runs to 16 residues. The CDR3 DNA reads as TGTGCCGGCAGTTTTAACACTCTCCTAGCCGGCAATGAGCAGTTCTTC. This codes for CAGSFNTLLAGNEQFF.

The chain's CDR3 is CASSEATSTNNEQFF. For the CDR3, the DNA is TGCGCCAGCAGCGAAGCGACTAGCACCAACAATGAGCAGTTCTTC. V gene TRBV4-1 combines with J gene TRBJ2-1; TRBD2 matches at 7 bases. V lost 5 bases and J lost 5; bases outside the gene matches: 9. The CDR3 has 15 residues. Germline V CDR1 and CDR2: MGHRA, YSYEKL.

The V call is TRBV7-2, the J call TRBJ2-2; 8 bases agree with TRBD2. The CDR3 consists of 14 residues. V was clipped by 6 bases and J by 6 bases; unmatched bases: 6. CDR1 and CDR2 (germline): SGHTA, FQGNSA. Written as DNA, the CDR3 is TGTGCCAGCAGACCAATTAGCGGGGCCGGGGAGCTGTTTTTT. Translated, it gives CASRPISGAGELFF.